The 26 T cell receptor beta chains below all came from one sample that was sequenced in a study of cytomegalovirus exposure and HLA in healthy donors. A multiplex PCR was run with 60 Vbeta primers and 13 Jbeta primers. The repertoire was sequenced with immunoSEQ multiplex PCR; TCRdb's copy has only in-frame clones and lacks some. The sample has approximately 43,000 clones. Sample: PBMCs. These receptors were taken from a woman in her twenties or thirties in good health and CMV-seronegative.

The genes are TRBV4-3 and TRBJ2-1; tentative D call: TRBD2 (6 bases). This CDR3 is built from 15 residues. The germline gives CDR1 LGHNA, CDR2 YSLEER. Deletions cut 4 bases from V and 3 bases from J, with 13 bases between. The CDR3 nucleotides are TGCGCCAGCAGCCGCCGGGAGTCTTACTACAATGAGCAGTTCTTC. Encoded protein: CASSRRESYYNEQFF.

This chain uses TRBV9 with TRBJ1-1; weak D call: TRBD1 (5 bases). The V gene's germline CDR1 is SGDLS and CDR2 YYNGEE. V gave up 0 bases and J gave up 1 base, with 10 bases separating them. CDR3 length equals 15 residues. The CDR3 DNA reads TGTGCCAGCAGCGTAGAGACAGTCAGGAACACTGAAGCTTTCTTT. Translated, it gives CASSVETVRNTEAFF.

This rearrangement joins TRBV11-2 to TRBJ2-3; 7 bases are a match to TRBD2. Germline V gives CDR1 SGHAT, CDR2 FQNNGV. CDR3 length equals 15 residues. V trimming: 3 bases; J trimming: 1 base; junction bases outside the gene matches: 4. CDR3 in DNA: TGTGCCAGCAGCTTGCGGGGGAGAGGCACAGATACGCAGTATTTT. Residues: CASSLRGRGTDTQYF.

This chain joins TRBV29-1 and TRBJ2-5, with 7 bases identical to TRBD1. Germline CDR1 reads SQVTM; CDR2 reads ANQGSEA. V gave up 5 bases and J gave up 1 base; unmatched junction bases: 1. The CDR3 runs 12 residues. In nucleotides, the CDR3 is TGCAGCGTTTACAGGGGCCAAGAGACCCAGTACTTC. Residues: CSVYRGQETQYF.

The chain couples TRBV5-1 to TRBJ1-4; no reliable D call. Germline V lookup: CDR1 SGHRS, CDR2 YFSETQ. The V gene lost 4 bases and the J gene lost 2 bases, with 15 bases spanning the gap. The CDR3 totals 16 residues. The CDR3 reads CASSEGMGRTNEKLFF. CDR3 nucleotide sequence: TGCGCCAGCAGCGAGGGTATGGGGAGGACTAATGAAAAACTGTTTTTT.

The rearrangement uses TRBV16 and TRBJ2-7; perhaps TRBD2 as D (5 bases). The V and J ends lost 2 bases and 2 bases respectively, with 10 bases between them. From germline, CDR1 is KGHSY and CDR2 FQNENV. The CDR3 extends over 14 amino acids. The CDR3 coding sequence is TGTGCCAGCAGCCAAGGAGGCAGGCCCTACGAGCAGTACTTC. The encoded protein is CASSQGGRPYEQYF.

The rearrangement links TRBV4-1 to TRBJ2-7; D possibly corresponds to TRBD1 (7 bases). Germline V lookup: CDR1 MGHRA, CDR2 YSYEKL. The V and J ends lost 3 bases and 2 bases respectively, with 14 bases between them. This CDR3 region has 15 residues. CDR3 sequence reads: CASSQGGQPAYEQYF. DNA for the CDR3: TGCGCCAGCAGCCAGGGGGGACAGCCGGCCTACGAGCAGTACTTC.

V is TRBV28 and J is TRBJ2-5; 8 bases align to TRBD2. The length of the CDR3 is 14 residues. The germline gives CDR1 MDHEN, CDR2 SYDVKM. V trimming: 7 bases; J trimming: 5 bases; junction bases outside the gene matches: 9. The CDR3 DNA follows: TGTGCCAGCATACCACAGCGGGAGTCTGAGACCCAGTACTTC. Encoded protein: CASIPQRESETQYF.

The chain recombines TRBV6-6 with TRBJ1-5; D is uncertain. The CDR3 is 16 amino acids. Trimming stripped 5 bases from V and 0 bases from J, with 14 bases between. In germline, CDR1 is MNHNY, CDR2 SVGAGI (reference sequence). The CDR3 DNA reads TGTGCCAGCAGTCCGGTTGGTGCTAGTAGCAATCAGCCCCAGCATTTT. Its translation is CASSPVGASSNQPQHF.

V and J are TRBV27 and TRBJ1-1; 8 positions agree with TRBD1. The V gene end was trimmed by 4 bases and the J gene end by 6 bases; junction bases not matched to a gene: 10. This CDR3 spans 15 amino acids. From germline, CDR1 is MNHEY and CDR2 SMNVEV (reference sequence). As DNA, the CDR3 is TGTGCCAGCAGTTCCCAGGGGGCTGTTAGGGCTGAAGCTTTCTTT. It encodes CASSSQGAVRAEAFF.

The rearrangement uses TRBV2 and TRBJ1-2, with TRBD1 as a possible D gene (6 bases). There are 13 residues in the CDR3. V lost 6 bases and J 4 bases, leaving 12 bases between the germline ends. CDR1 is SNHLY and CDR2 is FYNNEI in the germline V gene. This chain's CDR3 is CASRPDSFYGYTF. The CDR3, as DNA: TGTGCCAGCAGGCCGGACAGTTTCTATGGCTACACCTTC.

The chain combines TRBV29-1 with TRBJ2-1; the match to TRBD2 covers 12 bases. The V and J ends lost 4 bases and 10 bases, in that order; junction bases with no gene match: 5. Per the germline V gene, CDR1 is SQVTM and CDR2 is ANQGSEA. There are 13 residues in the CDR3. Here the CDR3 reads CSVVGLAGGEQFF. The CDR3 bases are TGCAGCGTTGTGGGACTAGCGGGCGGGGAGCAGTTCTTC.

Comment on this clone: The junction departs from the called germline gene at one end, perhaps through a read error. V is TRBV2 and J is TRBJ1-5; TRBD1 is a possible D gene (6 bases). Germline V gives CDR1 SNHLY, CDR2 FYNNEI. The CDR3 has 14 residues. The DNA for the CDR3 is TGTGCCAGCGGTGACAGGAGGAACAATCAGCCCCAGCATTTT. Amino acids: CASGDRRNNQPQHF.

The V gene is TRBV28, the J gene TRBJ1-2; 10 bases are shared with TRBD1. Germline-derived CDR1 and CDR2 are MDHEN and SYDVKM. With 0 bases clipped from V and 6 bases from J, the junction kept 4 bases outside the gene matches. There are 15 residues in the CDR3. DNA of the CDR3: TGTGCCAGCAGTTTATGGGACAGGGGGTTGGATGGCTACACCTTC. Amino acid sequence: CASSLWDRGLDGYTF.

Here the CDR3 reads CASSIGVGATGELFF. CDR3 bases: TGTGCCAGTAGTATAGGAGTGGGAGCAACCGGGGAGCTGTTTTTT. The V gene is TRBV19, the J gene TRBJ2-2; TRBD2 is a possible D gene (5 bases). The CDR3 has 15 residues. V lost 1 base and J 5 bases, leaving 11 bases between the germline ends. Germline CDR1 and CDR2: LNHDA and SQIVND (reference sequence).

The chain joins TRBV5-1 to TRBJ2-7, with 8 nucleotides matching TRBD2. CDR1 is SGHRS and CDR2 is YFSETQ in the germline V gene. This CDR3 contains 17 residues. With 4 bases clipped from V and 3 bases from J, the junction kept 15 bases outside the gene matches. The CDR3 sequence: CASSKRERERGSYEQYF. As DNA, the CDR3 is TGCGCCAGCAGCAAGCGGGAGAGGGAGCGGGGGAGCTACGAGCAGTACTTC.

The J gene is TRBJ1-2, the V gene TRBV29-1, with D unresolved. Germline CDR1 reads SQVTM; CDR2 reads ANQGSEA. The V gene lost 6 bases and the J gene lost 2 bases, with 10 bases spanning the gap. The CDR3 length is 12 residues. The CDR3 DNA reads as TGCAGCGTCCCGGGTTTCAACTATGGCTACACCTTC. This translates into CSVPGFNYGYTF.

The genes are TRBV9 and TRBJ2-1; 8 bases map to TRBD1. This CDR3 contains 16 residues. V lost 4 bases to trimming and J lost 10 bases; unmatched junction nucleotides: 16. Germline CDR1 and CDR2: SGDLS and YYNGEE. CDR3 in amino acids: CASSQDAGRGPGEQFF. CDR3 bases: TGTGCCAGCAGCCAAGACGCAGGCAGGGGGCCGGGGGAGCAGTTCTTC.

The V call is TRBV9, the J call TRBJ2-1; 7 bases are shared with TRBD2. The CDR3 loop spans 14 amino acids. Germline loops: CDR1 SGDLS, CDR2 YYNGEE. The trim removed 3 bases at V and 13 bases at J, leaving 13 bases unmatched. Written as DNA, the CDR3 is TGTGCCAGCAGCGAGGGAGGAGCGGGGTCGACTCAGTTCTTC. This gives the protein CASSEGGAGSTQFF. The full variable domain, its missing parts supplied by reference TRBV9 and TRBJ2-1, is DSGVTQTPKHLITATGQRVTLRCSPRSGDLSVYWYQQSLDQGLQFLIQYYNGEERAKGNILERFSAQQFPDLHSELNLSSLELGDSALYFCASSEGGAGSTQFFGPGTRLTVL.

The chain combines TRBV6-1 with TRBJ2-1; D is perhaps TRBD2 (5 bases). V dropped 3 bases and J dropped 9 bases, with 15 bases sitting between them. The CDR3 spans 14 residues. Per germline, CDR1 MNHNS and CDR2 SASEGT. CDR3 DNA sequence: TGTGCCAGCAGTGATCAGTTAGCGCTCAGTGAGCAGTTCTTC. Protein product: CASSDQLALSEQFF.

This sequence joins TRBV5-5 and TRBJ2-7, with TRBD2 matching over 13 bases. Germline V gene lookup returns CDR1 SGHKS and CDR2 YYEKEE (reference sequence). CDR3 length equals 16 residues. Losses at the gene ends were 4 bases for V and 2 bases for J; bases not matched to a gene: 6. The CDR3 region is CASSPLGTSGTYEQYF. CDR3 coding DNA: TGTGCCAGCAGCCCGCTCGGGACTAGCGGGACCTACGAGCAGTACTTC.

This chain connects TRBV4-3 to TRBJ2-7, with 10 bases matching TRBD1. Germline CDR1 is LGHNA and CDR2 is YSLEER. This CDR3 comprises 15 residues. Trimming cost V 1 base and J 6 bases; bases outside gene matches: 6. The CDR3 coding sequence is TGCGCCAGCAGCCAAGGGGGGACAGGGGACTCCGAGCAGTACTTC. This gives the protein CASSQGGTGDSEQYF.

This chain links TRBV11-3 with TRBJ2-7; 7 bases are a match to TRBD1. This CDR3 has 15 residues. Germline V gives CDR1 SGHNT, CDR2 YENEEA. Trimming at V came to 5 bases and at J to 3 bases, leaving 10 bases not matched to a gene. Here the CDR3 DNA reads TGTGCCAGCAGCCCCTCGACAGGGCCCATCTACGAGCAGTACTTC. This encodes CASSPSTGPIYEQYF.

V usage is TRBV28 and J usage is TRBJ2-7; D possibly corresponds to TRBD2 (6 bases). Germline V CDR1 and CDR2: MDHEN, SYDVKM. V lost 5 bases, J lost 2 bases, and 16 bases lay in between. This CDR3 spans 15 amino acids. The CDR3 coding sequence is TGTGCCAGCAGTAGGGGTGGCGGGACCGCCTACGAGCAGTACTTC. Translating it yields CASSRGGGTAYEQYF.

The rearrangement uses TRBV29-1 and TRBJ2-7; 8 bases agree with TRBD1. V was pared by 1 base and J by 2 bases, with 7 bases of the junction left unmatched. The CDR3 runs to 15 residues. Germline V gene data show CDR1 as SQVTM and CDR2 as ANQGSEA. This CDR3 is CSVEGGQGPAYEQYF. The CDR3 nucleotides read TGCAGCGTTGAAGGTGGACAGGGCCCCGCCTACGAGCAGTACTTC.

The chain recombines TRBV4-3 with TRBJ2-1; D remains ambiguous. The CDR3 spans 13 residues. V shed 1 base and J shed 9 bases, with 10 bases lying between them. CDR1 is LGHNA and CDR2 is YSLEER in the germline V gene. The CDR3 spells CASSQGFLPEQFF. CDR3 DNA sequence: TGCGCCAGCAGCCAAGGATTTCTACCTGAGCAGTTCTTC.